A selection of T cell receptor beta chains follows, all from one sample in a study of cytomegalovirus exposure and HLA in healthy donors. Data came from immunoSEQ multiplex PCR; TCRdb stores just in-frame clones and leaves some out. The data hold over 110,000 clones, with 70% to 85% observed a single time. The sequenced sample was PBMCs. These TCRs come from a male donor in good health and CMV-seronegative. Each CDR3 is given with its conserved first and last residue. The order of the fields is V gene, J gene, clone size, D gene, CDR3 DNA, CDR3 protein. D genes are given only for firm matches. The size entry is marked missing in some rows and otherwise reads once, few, many or a size class.

TRBV6-4,TRBJ2-3,.,.,TGTGCCAGCAGTGAACCAGGGGGGCAATGCAGCACGCAGTATTTT,CASSEPGGQCSTQYF
TRBV2,TRBJ2-3,.,.,TGTGCCAGCAGAGCAGGACAGACCACTAGCACAGATACGCAGTATTTT,CASRAGQTTSTDTQYF
TRBV2,TRBJ2-5,.,.,TGTGCCAGCAGTGATTCTGAGACCCAGTACTTC,CASSDSETQYF
TRBV7-2,TRBJ1-3,once,.,TGTGCCAGCAGCTTAGGCTTGGCCTCTGGAAACACCATATATTTT,CASSLGLASGNTIYF
TRBV29-1,TRBJ1-1,.,.,TGCAGCGTTGAGGAGGGGAGGAACACTGAAGCTTTCTTT,CSVEEGRNTEAFF
TRBV2,TRBJ2-1,.,.,TGTGCCAGCAGTGAAGGTAATTGGAGTGAGCAGTTCTTC,CASSEGNWSEQFF
TRBV28,TRBJ1-5,few,.,TGTGCCAGCACCCCCCGAGGCAATCAGCCCCAGCATTTT,CASTPRGNQPQHF
TRBV7-9,TRBJ1-1,few,TRBD1,TGTGCCAGCAGCCCATTGGACAGGGACGCTGAAGCTTTCTTT,CASSPLDRDAEAFF
TRBV18,TRBJ1-1,.,TRBD1,TGTGCCAGCTCACCAAGGGACAGGGGCCTAATGAACACTGAAGCTTTCTTT,CASSPRDRGLMNTEAFF
TRBV7-2,TRBJ1-3,.,.,TGTGCCAGCAGCCATACACAGTGGGGAAACACCATATATTTT,CASSHTQWGNTIYF
TRBV6-5,TRBJ2-7,.,TRBD2,TGTGCCAGCAGGGGGCGGGGGACCTACGAGCAGTACTTC,CASRGRGTYEQYF
TRBV20-1,TRBJ2-1,.,.,TGCAGTGCGCGCAGGGCCGGGGAGCAGTTCTTC,CSARRAGEQFF
TRBV27,TRBJ2-7,.,TRBD2,TGTGCCAGCAGTACCCGTTTTGTAGCGGGAGTAGGGTACGAGCAGTACTTC,CASSTRFVAGVGYEQYF
TRBV5-6,TRBJ1-5,.,.,TGTGCCAGCAGCCTCAGTAGCAATCAGCCCCAGCATTTT,CASSLSSNQPQHF
TRBV7-8,TRBJ2-5,.,TRBD2,TGTGCCAGCGCCGCGGGAGAAGAGACCCAGTACTTC,CASAAGEETQYF
TRBV7-2,TRBJ2-3,.,TRBD2,TGTGCCAGCAGCCGCAGCGGGAGGCCTCCCCTAACGCAGTATTTT,CASSRSGRPPLTQYF
TRBV27,TRBJ2-7,.,.,TGTGCCAGCAGTCTCGGGTTCTCCTACGAGCAGTACTTC,CASSLGFSYEQYF
TRBV11-3,TRBJ2-7,few,.,TGTGCCAGCAGCCCCCGACTGCGTGCCAACGAGCAGTACTTC,CASSPRLRANEQYF
TRBV5-1,TRBJ2-7,.,.,TGCGCCAGCATTGAGGAGGGAGTCGGCGAGCAGTACTTC,CASIEEGVGEQYF
TRBV28,TRBJ2-1,few,TRBD2,TGTGCCAGCAGTTTACCCACTAGCGGGGCCAATGAGCAGTTCTTC,CASSLPTSGANEQFF
TRBV29-1,TRBJ2-5,few,.,TGCAGCGTTGGGGGCAGCGAAGAGACCCAGTACTTC,CSVGGSEETQYF
TRBV10-3,TRBJ1-1,.,.,TGTGCCATCACTAAACAGGGGAACACTGAAGCTTTCTTT,CAITKQGNTEAFF
TRBV9,TRBJ2-5,.,TRBD2,TGTGCCAGCAGCGTAGTCGGCGGGAGGGAGACCCAGTACTTC,CASSVVGGRETQYF
TRBV28,TRBJ2-7,.,.,TGTGCCAGCAGCCCCCGGGGGACCTACGAGCAGTACTTC,CASSPRGTYEQYF
TRBV27,TRBJ1-2,.,.,TGTGCCAGCAGTTTAGCGGGGGACGGCTACACCTTC,CASSLAGDGYTF
TRBV9,TRBJ2-7,.,TRBD2,TGTGCCAGCAGCGCGCGACTAGCGGGATCTCTTCCCTACGAGCAGTACTTC,CASSARLAGSLPYEQYF
TRBV7-9,TRBJ1-1,.,.,TGTTCCAGCAGCTTAGGGGCAGGCTTTGAGACTGAAGCTTTCTTT,CSSSLGAGFETEAFF
TRBV5-1,TRBJ2-7,.,TRBD2,TGCGCCAGCAGCACCGCTAGCGGGAGTACGTACGAGCAGTACTTC,CASSTASGSTYEQYF
TRBV11-2,TRBJ2-1,.,.,TGTGCCAGCAGCGGGGGGACCTACAATGAGCAGTTCTTC,CASSGGTYNEQFF
TRBV7-3,TRBJ1-5,.,.,TGTGCCAGCAGCTTACGGTCCAGGGGCAATCAGCCCCAGCATTTT,CASSLRSRGNQPQHF
TRBV11-1,TRBJ2-5,.,TRBD1,TGTGCCAGCAGCCCCCGGGACAGAAAAGACCCCCAGGAAGAGACCCAGTACTTC,CASSPRDRKDPQEETQYF
TRBV5-1,TRBJ2-2,.,TRBD2,TGCGCCAGCAGCCGACTAGCGGGAGGAAACACCGGGGAGCTGTTTTTT,CASSRLAGGNTGELFF
TRBV28,TRBJ2-7,.,TRBD1,TGTGCCAGCAGTTTAGGACAGGGCGGCGAGCAGTACTTC,CASSLGQGGEQYF
TRBV4-1,TRBJ2-7,.,.,TGCGCCAGCAGCCAAGTATTGGCGGACGAGCAGTACTTC,CASSQVLADEQYF
TRBV30,TRBJ2-1,.,TRBD2,TGTGCCTGTCTTCGGGTTAGCGGGAGTTATGAGCAGTTCTTC,CACLRVSGSYEQFF
TRBV5-4,TRBJ2-6,.,.,TGTGCCAGCAGGCATACAGGGCTAGAGTCTGGGGCCAACGTCCTGACTTTC,CASRHTGLESGANVLTF
TRBV30,TRBJ1-2,.,TRBD1,TGTGCCTGGAGTGTTTTCGCAGGGGGCGGCGGTGGCTACACCTTC,CAWSVFAGGGGGYTF
TRBV6-5,TRBJ2-7,.,TRBD1,TGTGCCAGCAGTTATCTCACAGGGGCCTACGAGCAGTACTTC,CASSYLTGAYEQYF
TRBV19,TRBJ1-2,.,.,TGTGCCCCCCCTGTGGACAGCCCCTATGGCTACACCTTC,CAPPVDSPYGYTF
TRBV5-1,TRBJ2-1,.,.,TGCGCCAGCACCGGGATGCTCTACAATGAGCAGTTCTTC,CASTGMLYNEQFF
TRBV4-2,TRBJ2-7,.,.,TGTGCCAGCAGCCAAGAGGGAGGGGGGCTCTACGAGCAGTACTTC,CASSQEGGGLYEQYF
TRBV5-4,TRBJ2-7,.,.,TGTGCCAGCAGCTTGGGAAGCGCCGAGCAGTACTTC,CASSLGSAEQYF
TRBV7-9,TRBJ1-2,.,TRBD1,TGTGCCAGCAGCCATAACCCAGGACAGGGGGCTACCTATGGCTACACCTTC,CASSHNPGQGATYGYTF
TRBV2,TRBJ2-7,once,.,TGTGCCAGCTTTTTACCAGGACAGTACTTC,CASFLPGQYF
TRBV30,TRBJ1-4,.,.,TGTGCCTCGGGCGGACAGTCCAATTTTGGTAATGAAAAACTGTTTTTT,CASGGQSNFGNEKLFF
TRBV27,TRBJ1-1,.,.,TGTGCCAGCAGTTTAATCCCTAACACTGAAGCTTTCTTT,CASSLIPNTEAFF
TRBV28,TRBJ1-4,.,.,TGTGCCAGCACGAGGACTAATGAAAAACTGTTTTTT,CASTRTNEKLFF
TRBV13,TRBJ2-7,.,TRBD2,TGTGCCAGCAGCTTCGGCGGGGGGGAGCAGTACTTC,CASSFGGGEQYF
TRBV30,TRBJ2-1,.,.,TGTGCCTGGACAGGCTACAATGAGCAGTTCTTC,CAWTGYNEQFF
TRBV7-8,TRBJ2-1,.,.,TGTGCCAGCAGCACCCGACTCCCAGGGGACGATGAGCAGTTCTTC,CASSTRLPGDDEQFF
TRBV15,TRBJ2-7,.,TRBD2,TGTGCCACCAGCAGGCTAGCGGGAGGATACGAGCAGTACTTC,CATSRLAGGYEQYF
TRBV19,TRBJ1-5,.,TRBD1,TGTGCCAGTAGTAAACCGGGACAGGGAACTCAGCCCCAGCATTTT,CASSKPGQGTQPQHF
TRBV7-6,TRBJ2-2,.,TRBD2,TGTGCCAGCAGCGTACTAGCGGGAGGGGTCACCGGGGAGCTGTTTTTT,CASSVLAGGVTGELFF
TRBV7-9,TRBJ2-6,few,.,TGTGCCAGCAGCTTAGGACTTCTGGGGGCCAACGTCCTGACTTTC,CASSLGLLGANVLTF